This TCR beta chain originates from a study of blood T cell repertoires in COVID-19. At the level of the study: COVID-19 samples from acute and convalescent phases originated in the United States, Italy and Spain. PBMCs, B-cell-depleted T cells, or T cells were the source of the cDNA or gDNA that made up the material.

This clone was counted between two and nine times. The germline V gene has CDR1 MDHEN and CDR2 SYDVKM. The V end lost 0 bases, the J end lost 2 bases, and 11 bases lay between the germline ends. This CDR3 comprises 16 residues. Profiling relied on immunoSEQ multiplex PCR, and the TCRdb table lists in-frame clones only, not all of them. Here the sample spans under 350,000 clones, 80% to 90% being singletons. This clonotype originated in a middle-aged woman with acute COVID-19. Sample: PBMCs or T cells enriched from blood (not recorded which). The rearrangement uses TRBV28 and TRBJ1-3, with a possible D match to TRBD1 (5 bases). The CDR3 sequence is CASSLWRGPPGNTIYF. CDR3 sequence (DNA): TGTGCCAGCAGTTTATGGCGGGGACCGCCTGGAAACACCATATATTTT.